The present TCR beta chain was sequenced within a study of cytomegalovirus exposure and HLA in healthy donors. Study context: Assignment to the Caucasian-associated ancestry cluster applied to roughly 80% of the 300 to 500 genotyped donors.

CDR3 size: 14 residues. The germline gives CDR1 SGHRS, CDR2 YFSETQ. V dropped 5 bases and J dropped 0 bases, with 11 bases sitting between them. The PCR used 60 Vbeta and 13 Jbeta primers. TCRdb's table, derived via immunoSEQ multiplex PCR, lists solely in-frame clones and lacks some. The repertoire has 200,000 or so clones, 65% to 80% of them found once; the top ten carry about 1.7%. For this clone: Its antigen remains unknown.

Study outcomes and limitations: A later analysis linked a missense DCLRE1C variant to TCR beta V- and J-gene trimming. Solely CMV serostatus was available to characterize immune exposure. In a later analysis, CMV-associated beta chains were mostly HLA-associated, it appeared.

This chain links TRBV5-1 with TRBJ1-1; D is possibly TRBD1 (6 bases). The TCR comes from a man in his forties or fifties in good health and CMV-seronegative. The sample was PBMCs. CDR3 region: CASRGGAVNTEAFF. In DNA form, the CDR3 reads TGCGCCAGCAGGGGGGGGGCCGTGAACACTGAAGCTTTCTTT.